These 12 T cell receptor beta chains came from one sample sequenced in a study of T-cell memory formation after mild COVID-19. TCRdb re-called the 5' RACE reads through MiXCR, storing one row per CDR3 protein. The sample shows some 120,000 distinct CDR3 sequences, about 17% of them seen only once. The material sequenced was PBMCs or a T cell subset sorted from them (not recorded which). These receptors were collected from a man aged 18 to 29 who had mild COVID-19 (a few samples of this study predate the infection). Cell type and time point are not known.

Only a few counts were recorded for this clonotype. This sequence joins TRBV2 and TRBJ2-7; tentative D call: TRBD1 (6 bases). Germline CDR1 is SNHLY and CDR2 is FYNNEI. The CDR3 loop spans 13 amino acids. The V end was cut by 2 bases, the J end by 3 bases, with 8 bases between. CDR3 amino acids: CASSETGIYEQYF. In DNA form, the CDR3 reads TGTGCCAGCAGTGAAACAGGGATCTACGAGCAGTACTTC.

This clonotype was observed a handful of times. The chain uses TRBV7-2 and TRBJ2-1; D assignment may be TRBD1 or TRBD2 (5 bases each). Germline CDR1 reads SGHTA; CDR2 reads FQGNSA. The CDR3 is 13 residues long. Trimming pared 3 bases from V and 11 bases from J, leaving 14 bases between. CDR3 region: CASSFSADTQQFF. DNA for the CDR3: TGTGCCAGCAGCTTTAGCGCGGACACGCAGCAGTTCTTC.

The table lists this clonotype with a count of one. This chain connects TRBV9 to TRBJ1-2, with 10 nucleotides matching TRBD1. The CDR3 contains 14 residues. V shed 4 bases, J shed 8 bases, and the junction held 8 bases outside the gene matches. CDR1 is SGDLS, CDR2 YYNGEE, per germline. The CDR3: CASSTRQGAGGYTF. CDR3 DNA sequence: TGTGCCAGCAGCACACGACAGGGGGCGGGCGGCTACACCTTC.

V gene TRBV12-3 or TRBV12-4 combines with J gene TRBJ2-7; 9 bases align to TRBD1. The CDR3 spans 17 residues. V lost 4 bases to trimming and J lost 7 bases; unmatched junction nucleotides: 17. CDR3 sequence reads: CASSSDRGDYTGWEQYF. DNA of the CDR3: TGTGCCAGCAGTTCCGACAGGGGGGACTATACCGGATGGGAGCAGTACTTC.

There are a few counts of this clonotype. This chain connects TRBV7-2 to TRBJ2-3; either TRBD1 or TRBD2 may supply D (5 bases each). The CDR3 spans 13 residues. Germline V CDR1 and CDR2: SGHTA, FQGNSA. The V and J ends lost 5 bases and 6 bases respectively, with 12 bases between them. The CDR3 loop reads CASSLLGVDTQYF. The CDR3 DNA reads TGTGCCAGCAGCCTGCTGGGGGTGGATACGCAGTATTTT.

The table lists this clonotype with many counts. For the CDR3, the DNA is TGTGCCAGCATACTACAGGGGGGAGGCAATCAGCCCCAGCATTTT. It yields the protein CASILQGGGNQPQHF. This sequence joins TRBV6-6 and TRBJ1-5, with 8 positions matching TRBD1. The ends lost 7 bases at V and 2 bases at J; junction bases unmatched: 7. CDR1 MNHNY and CDR2 SVGAGI come from the germline V gene (reference sequence). The CDR3 runs to 15 residues.

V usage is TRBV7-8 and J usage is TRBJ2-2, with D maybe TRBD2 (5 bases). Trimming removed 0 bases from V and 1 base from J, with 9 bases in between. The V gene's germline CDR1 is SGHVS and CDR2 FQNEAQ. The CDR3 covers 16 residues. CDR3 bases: TGTGCCAGCAGCTTAGCGCAAGGACTGAACACCGGGGAGCTGTTTTTT. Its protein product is CASSLAQGLNTGELFF.

The CDR3 nucleotides read TGTGCCAGCAGTTTGACCGGGACCCACACTGAAGCTTTCTTT. Encoded protein: CASSLTGTHTEAFF. The chain is built from TRBV28 and TRBJ1-1, with D possibly being TRBD1 (5 bases). CDR1 is MDHEN, CDR2 SYDVKM, per germline. The CDR3 is 14 residues long. The V gene lost 3 bases and the J gene lost 3 bases, with 11 bases spanning the gap.

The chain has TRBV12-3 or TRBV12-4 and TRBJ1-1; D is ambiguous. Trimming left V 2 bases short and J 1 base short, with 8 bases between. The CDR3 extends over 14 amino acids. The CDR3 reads CASSLMMGNTEAFF. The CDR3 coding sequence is TGTGCCAGCAGTTTAATGATGGGGAACACTGAAGCTTTCTTT.

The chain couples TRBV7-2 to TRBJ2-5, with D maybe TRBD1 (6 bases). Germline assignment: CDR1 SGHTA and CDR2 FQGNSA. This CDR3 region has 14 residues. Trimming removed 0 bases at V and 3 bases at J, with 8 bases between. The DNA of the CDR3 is TGTGCCAGCAGCTTAGCGGGGACAAAAGAGACCCAGTACTTC. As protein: CASSLAGTKETQYF. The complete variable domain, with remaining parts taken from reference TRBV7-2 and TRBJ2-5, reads GAGVSQSPSNKVTEKGKDVELRCDPISGHTALYWYRQSLGQGLEFLIYFQGNSAPDKSGLPSDRFSAERTGGSVSTLTIQRTQQEDSAVYLCASSLAGTKETQYFGPGTRLLVL.

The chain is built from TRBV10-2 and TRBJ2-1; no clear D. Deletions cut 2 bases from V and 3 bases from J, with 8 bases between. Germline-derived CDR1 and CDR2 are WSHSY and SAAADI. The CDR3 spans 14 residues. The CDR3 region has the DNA TGCGCCAGCAGTGAGGGGTTAAACTACAATGAGCAGTTCTTC. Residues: CASSEGLNYNEQFF.

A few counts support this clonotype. Written as DNA, the CDR3 is TGTGCCAGCAGCTTAGCGTCAGTGATCCTGACCCGGGACAACAACAATGAGCAGTTCTTC. Translating it yields CASSLASVILTRDNNNEQFF. The V gene is TRBV7-9, the J gene TRBJ2-1; weak D call: TRBD1 (6 bases). The CDR3 covers 20 residues. V shed 0 bases and J shed 5 bases, with 26 bases lying between them. In germline, CDR1 is SEHNR, CDR2 FQNEAQ (reference sequence).